What follows is one T cell receptor (beta chain) and its context. The antigen is undetermined. As the sequencing template, cDNA was produced by extracting RNA and reverse transcribing it. Sequenced by immunoSEQ multiplex PCR; TCRdb stores in-frame clones only, minus some. Found here are some 150,000 clones, roughly three fifths of them singletons; the top ten hold 5% to 7.5%. These data are taken from a study of CD8+ T cells in alopecia areata. The CDR3 consists of 12 residues. V shed 3 bases and J shed 4 bases, with 8 bases lying between them. Germline V gene lookup returns CDR1 GTSNPN and CDR2 SVGIG (reference sequence). Collection of lesional scalp punch biopsies and peripheral blood was performed in alopecia areata patients. Regarding the study as a whole: Elevated clonality characterized lesional scalp relative to normal scalp, particularly in alopecia totalis/universalis.

This material consisted of CD4+ T cells sorted from blood, taken at week 0. This receptor was taken from a human donor with alopecia areata. This sequence joins TRBV30 and TRBJ2-3, with D hard to call. CDR3 in amino acids: CAWSHSSDTQYF. In DNA, the CDR3 is TGTGCCTGGAGCCACAGTTCAGATACGCAGTATTTT.